The TCR beta chain described here comes from a study of Graves' ophthalmopathy and Graves' hyperthyroidism. Scientists amplified the TCR beta CDR3 regions from RNA transcripts. Following a first-round RT-PCR that used HTBI primers, a second-round multiplex PCR was carried out. Using its own MiXCR run on the multiplex PCR reads, TCRdb lists one record per CDR3 protein. Counted here are about 240,000 distinct CDR3 sequences, around 50% occurring once; the ten biggest clones make up roughly 45%. CDR3 length: 12 amino acids. The J segment lost 7 bases and the V segment lost 6 bases, leaving 5 bases of the junction unmatched. Germline V lookup: CDR1 SQVTM, CDR2 ANQGSEA. Only one count was recorded for this clonotype.

The sample taken for sequencing was peripheral blood. The V and J genes are TRBV29-1 and TRBJ1-2; TRBD1 matches 10 bases. The clonotype originates from an adult man with Graves' ophthalmopathy. The CDR3 nucleotides read TGCAGCGTGAAGGGACAGGGGCTTGGCTACACCTTC. Its protein product is CSVKGQGLGYTF.